The TCR beta chain described here comes from a study of CD8+ T cells in alopecia areata. This clone was observed many times. This CDR3 has 13 residues. Germline V lookup: CDR1 SGHNT, CDR2 YYREEE (reference sequence). The V and J ends lost 4 bases and 5 bases respectively, with 13 bases between them. RNA was extracted and reverse transcribed into cDNA as the sequencing template. Sequencing used immunoSEQ multiplex PCR; TCRdb keeps in-frame clones, though not all of them. In the table there are around 250,000 clones, roughly 69% of which are singletons. The TCR originated in a human donor with alopecia areata. The specimen comprised CD4+ T cells sorted from blood, sampled at week 0. The V gene is TRBV5-4, the J gene TRBJ2-7; D possibly corresponds to TRBD2 (5 bases). The CDR3 DNA follows: TGTGCCAGCAGCCGGGGATCCCAGGACGAGCAGTACTTC. It encodes CASSRGSQDEQYF. The full variable domain, completed using reference TRBV5-4 and TRBJ2-7, is ETGVTQSPTHLIKTRGQQVTLRCSSQSGHNTVSWYQQALGQGPQFIFQYYREEENGRGNFPPRFSGLQFPNYSSELNVNALELDDSALYLCASSRGSQDEQYFGPGTRLTVT.